The present T cell receptor (beta chain) was sequenced within a study of shared clonotypes between healthy human individuals. Repertoires were generated with immunoSEQ multiplex PCR, while TCRdb's copy carries only in-frame clones and drops some. The table includes approximately 1.4 million clones, 95% to 99% detected once. Looked up from germline, CDR1 is SGHTA and CDR2 is FQGNSA. J lost 6 bases, V lost 3 bases, and 5 bases had no gene match. CDR3 size: 13 residues. The chain combines TRBV7-2 with TRBJ2-7, with 7 bases matching TRBD1. The source is a man aged 30-40 years in good health. Sequencing input: naive CD4+ T cells sorted from blood. Subset indicated: CD45RA+ positively selected. The CDR3 nucleotides read TGTGCCAGCAGCTTGAGACAGGGTTCCGAGCAGTACTTC. Translated, it gives CASSLRQGSEQYF.